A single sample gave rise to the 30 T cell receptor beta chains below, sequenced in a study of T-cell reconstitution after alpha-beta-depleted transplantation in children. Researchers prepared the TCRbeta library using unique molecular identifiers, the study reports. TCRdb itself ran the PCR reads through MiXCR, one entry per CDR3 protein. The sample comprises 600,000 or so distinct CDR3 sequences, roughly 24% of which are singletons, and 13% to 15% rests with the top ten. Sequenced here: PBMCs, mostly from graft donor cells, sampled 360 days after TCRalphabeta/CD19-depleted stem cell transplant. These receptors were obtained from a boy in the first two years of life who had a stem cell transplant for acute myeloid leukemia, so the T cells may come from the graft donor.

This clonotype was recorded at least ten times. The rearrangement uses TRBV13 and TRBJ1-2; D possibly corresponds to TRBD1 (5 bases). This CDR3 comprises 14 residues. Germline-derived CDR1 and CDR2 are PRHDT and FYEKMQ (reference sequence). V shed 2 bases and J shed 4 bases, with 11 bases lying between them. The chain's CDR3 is CASSLQGWGYGYTF. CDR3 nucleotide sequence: TGTGCCAGCAGCTTACAGGGTTGGGGCTATGGCTACACCTTC.

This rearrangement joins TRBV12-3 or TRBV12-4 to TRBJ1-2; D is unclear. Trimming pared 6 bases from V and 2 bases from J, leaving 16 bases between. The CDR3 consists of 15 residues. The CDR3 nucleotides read TGTGCCAGCAGGACTTCGGGTGAAGGGAACTATGGCTACACCTTC. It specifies CASRTSGEGNYGYTF.

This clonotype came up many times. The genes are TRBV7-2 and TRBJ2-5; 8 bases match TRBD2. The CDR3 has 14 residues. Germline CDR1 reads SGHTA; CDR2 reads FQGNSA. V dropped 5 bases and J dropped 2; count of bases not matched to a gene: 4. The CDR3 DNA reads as TGTGCCAGCAGCCGACGCGGGGGGCAAGAGACCCAGTACTTC. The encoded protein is CASSRRGGQETQYF.

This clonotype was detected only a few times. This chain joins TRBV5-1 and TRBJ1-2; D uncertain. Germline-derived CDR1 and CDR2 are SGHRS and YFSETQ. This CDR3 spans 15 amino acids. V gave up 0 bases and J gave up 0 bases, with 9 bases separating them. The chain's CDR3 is CASSLGATPNYGYTF. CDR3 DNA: TGCGCCAGCAGCTTGGGTGCAACCCCTAACTATGGCTACACCTTC.

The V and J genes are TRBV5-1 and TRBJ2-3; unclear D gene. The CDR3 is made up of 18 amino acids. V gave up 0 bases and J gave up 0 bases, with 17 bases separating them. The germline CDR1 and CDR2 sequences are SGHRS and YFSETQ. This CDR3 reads CASSLDSGGASSTDTQYF. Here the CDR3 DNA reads TGCGCCAGCAGCTTGGATTCGGGCGGCGCATCTAGCACAGATACGCAGTATTTT.

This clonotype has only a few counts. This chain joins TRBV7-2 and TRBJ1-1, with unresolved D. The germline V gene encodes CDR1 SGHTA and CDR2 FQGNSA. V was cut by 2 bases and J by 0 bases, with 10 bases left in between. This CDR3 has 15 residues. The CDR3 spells CASSLPDTLNTEAFF. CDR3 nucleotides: TGTGCCAGCAGCTTACCTGACACCCTGAACACTGAAGCTTTCTTT. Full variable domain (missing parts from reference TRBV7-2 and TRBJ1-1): GAGVSQSPSNKVTEKGKDVELRCDPISGHTALYWYRQSLGQGLEFLIYFQGNSAPDKSGLPSDRFSAERTGGSVSTLTIQRTQQEDSAVYLCASSLPDTLNTEAFFGQGTRLTVV.

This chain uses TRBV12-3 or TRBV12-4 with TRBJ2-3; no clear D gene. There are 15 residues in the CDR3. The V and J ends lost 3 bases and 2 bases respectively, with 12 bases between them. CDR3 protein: CASSLLGPYTDTQYF. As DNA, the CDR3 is TGTGCCAGCAGTTTGTTAGGGCCCTACACAGATACGCAGTATTTT.

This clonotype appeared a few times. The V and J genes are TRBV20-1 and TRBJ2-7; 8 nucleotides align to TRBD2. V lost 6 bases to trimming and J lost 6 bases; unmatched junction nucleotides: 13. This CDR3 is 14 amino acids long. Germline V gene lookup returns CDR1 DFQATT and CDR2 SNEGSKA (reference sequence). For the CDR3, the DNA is TGCAGTGCCCGACCCGGAGCAGCGGGGGTCGAGCAGTACTTC. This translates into CSARPGAAGVEQYF.

CDR3 loop: CASAVIGDEQFF. CDR3 DNA sequence: TGCGCCAGCGCTGTCATTGGGGATGAGCAGTTCTTC. The rearrangement joins TRBV5-1 to TRBJ2-1; D unclear. The CDR3 has 12 amino acids. With 7 bases removed from V and 8 bases from J, the gap between germline ends came to 13 bases. Germline V gives CDR1 SGHRS, CDR2 YFSETQ.

CDR3 DNA sequence: TGCGCCAGCAGCCTCCGGGACGACACTGAAGCTTTCTTT. This sequence encodes CASSLRDDTEAFF. The chain combines TRBV4-1 with TRBJ1-1; D may be TRBD1 (5 bases). Germline CDR1 MGHRA, CDR2 YSYEKL. Trimming took off 4 bases at V and 3 bases at J, with 9 bases between the two ends. The CDR3 extends over 13 amino acids.

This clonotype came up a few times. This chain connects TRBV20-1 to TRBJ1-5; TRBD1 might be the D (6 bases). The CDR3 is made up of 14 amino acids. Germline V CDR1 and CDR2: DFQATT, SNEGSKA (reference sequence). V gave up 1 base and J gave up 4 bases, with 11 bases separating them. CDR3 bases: TGCAGTGCTAGAGTCCGGGACATTAATCAGCCCCAGCATTTT. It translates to CSARVRDINQPQHF.

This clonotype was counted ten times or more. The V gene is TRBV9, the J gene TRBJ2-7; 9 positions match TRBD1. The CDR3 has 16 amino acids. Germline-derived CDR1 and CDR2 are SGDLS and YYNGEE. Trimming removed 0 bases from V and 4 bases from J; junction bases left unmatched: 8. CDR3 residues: CASSVGGHRGLYEQYF. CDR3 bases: TGTGCCAGCAGCGTAGGAGGGCACAGGGGGCTTTACGAGCAGTACTTC.

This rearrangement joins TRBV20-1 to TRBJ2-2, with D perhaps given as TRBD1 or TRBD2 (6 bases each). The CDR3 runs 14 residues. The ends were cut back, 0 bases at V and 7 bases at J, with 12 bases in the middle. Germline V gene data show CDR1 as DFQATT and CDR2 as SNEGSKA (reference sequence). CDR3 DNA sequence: TGCAGTGCTAGAGACTTAGGGGGGCTCGGGGAGCTGTTTTTT. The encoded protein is CSARDLGGLGELFF.

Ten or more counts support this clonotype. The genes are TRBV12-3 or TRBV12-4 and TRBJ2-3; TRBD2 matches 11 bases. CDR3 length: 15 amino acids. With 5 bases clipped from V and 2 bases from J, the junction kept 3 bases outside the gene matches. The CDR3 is CASSPTSGATDTQYF. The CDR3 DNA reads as TGTGCCAGCAGTCCGACTAGCGGGGCCACAGATACGCAGTATTTT.

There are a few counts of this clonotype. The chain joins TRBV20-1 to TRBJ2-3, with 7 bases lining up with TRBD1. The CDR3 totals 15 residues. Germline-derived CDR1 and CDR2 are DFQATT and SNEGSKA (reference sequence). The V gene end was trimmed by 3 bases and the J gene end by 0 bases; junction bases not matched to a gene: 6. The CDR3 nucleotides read TGCAGTGCTAGTAGGGGGCCCTCTAGCACAGATACGCAGTATTTT. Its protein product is CSASRGPSSTDTQYF.

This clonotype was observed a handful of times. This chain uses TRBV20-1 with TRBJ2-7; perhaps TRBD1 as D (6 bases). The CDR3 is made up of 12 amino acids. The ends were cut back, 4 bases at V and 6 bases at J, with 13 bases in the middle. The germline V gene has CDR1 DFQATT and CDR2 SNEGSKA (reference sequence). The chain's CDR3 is CSANRPGAEQYV. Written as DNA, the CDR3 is TGCAGTGCTAATCGCCCAGGGGCCGAGCAGTACGTC.

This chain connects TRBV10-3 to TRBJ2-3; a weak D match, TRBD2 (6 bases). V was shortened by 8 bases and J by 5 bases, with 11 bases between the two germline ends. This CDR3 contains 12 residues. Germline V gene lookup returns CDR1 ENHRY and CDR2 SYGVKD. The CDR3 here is CAIGGRGDTQYF. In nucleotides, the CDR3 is TGTGCCATCGGGGGGAGAGGAGATACGCAGTATTTT.

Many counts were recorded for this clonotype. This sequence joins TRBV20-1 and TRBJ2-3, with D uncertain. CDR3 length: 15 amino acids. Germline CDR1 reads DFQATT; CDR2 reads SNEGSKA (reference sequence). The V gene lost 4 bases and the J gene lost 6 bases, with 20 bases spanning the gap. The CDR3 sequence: CSATTVVPRADTQYF. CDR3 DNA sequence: TGCAGTGCTACGACCGTAGTCCCCCGGGCCGATACGCAGTATTTT.

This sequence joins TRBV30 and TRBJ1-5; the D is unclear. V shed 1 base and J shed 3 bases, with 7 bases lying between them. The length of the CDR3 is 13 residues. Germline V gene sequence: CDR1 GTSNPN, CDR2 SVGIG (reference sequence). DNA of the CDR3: TGTGCCTGGAGTGAGGGCTACAATCAGCCCCAGCATTTT. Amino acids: CAWSEGYNQPQHF.

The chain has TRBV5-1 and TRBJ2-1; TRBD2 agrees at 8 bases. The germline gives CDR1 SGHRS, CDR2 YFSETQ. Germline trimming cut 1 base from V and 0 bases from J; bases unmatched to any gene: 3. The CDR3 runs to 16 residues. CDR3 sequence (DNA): TGCGCCAGCAGCTTGACCCGGGGGGGCTCCTACAATGAGCAGTTCTTC. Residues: CASSLTRGGSYNEQFF.

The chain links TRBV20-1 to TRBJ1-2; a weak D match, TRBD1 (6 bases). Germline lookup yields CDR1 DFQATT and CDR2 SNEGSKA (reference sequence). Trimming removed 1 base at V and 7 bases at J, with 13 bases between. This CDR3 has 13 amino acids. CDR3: CSARGLGGGGYTF. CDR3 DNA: TGCAGTGCTAGAGGGCTCGGGGGCGGTGGCTACACCTTC.

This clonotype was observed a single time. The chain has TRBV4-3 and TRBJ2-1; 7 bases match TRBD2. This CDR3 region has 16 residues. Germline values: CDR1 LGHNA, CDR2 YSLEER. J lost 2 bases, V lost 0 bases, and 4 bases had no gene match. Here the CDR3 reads CASSQDGGGAYNEQFF. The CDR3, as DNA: TGCGCCAGCAGCCAAGATGGTGGGGGGGCCTACAATGAGCAGTTCTTC.

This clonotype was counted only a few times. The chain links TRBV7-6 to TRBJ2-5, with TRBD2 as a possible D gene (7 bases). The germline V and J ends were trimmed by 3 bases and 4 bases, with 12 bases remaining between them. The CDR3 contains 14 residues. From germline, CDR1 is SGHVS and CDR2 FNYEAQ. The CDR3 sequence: CASSFGRGGETQYF. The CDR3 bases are TGTGCCAGCAGCTTCGGTAGGGGGGGAGAGACCCAGTACTTC.

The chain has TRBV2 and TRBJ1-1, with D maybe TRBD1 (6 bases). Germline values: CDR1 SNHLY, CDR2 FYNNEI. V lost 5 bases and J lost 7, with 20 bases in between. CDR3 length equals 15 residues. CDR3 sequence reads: CASSPPSGEGDEAFF. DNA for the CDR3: TGTGCCAGCAGTCCACCCTCAGGGGAGGGGGATGAAGCTTTCTTT.

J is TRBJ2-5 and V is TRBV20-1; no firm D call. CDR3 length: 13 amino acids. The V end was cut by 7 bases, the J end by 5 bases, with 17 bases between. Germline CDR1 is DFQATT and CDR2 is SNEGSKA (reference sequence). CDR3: CSVVAQPGETQYF. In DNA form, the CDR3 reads TGCAGTGTAGTAGCCCAACCTGGGGAGACCCAGTACTTC.

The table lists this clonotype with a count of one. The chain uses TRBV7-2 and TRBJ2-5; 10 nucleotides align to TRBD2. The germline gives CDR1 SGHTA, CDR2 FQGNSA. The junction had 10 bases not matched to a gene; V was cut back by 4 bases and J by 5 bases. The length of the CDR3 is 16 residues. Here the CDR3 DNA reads TGTGCCAGCAGCTCATTAAGCGGGGGGGCGATGGAGACCCAGTACTTC. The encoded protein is CASSSLSGGAMETQYF.

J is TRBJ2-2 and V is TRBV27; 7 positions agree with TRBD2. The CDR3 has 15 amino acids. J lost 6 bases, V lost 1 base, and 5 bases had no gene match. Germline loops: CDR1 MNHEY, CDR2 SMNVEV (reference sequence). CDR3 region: CASSLYGGRAGELFF. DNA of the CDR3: TGTGCCAGCAGTTTATACGGGGGGAGAGCCGGGGAGCTGTTTTTT.

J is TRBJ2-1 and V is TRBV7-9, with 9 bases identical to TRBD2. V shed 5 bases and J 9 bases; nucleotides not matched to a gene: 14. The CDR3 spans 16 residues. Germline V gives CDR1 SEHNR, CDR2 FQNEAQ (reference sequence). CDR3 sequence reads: CASSPIKGAGGGEQFF. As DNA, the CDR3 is TGTGCCAGCAGCCCGATTAAGGGGGCGGGAGGGGGTGAGCAGTTCTTC.

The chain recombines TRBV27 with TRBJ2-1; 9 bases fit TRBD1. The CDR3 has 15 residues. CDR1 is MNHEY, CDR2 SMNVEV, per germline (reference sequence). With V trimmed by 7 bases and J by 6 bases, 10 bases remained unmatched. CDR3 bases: TGTGCCAGCACTACATGGACAGGGGAGGTCAATGAGCAGTTCTTC. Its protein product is CASTTWTGEVNEQFF.

This CDR3 is CASSQDSTSGETQYF. The CDR3 DNA reads TGTGCCAGCAGCCAAGACTCGACTAGTGGGGAGACCCAGTACTTC. The chain is built from TRBV4-2 and TRBJ2-5; D is possibly TRBD2 (6 bases). V lost 0 bases and J lost 5, with 13 bases in between. Looked up from germline, CDR1 is LGHNA and CDR2 is YNFKEQ. The CDR3 spans 15 residues.